The sequence of this TCR beta chain was determined in a study of human T cells and chemical hapten exposure. Study-wide context: For the approximately 25-week duration of the study, patients were given weekly doses of diphenylcyclopropenone on the scalp. Mainly, slight library volume differences in the pool made TCR yields vary.

This clonotype was counted between two and nine times. The library gave individual cDNA molecules unique molecular identifiers. Original handling: 100,000 or so TCRs per sample was the median, with a range of roughly 20,000 to 750,000. From the RACE reads, TCRdb called clonotypes with MiXCR, one entry per CDR3 protein. What appears here as the V and J calls and clone size reflects TCRdb's work, not the paper's. The sample lists tens of thousands of distinct CDR3 sequences; roughly 12% were seen once. In germline, CDR1 is SEHNR, CDR2 FQNEAQ (reference sequence). The CDR3 covers 14 residues. Time point noted: pre-sensitization, week 0. This sample's treatment: therapeutic diphenylcyclopropenone sensitization with weekly scalp DPC. The template was total RNA from unfractionated whole blood.

This receptor was identified in a woman in her thirties or forties with alopecia areata. Some clones in this sample may be carry-over from other donors' samples. Sequenced material: whole blood, taken in connection with sensitization to the hapten diphenylcyclopropenone (DPC). The chain has TRBV7-9 and TRBJ2-7; D may correspond to TRBD1 or TRBD2 (6 bases each). The CDR3 DNA sequence: TGTGCTGGGGGCAGGGACTTGAACTCCTACGAGCAGTACTTC. Its protein product is CAGGRDLNSYEQYF.